This T cell receptor beta chain was profiled in a study of radiotherapy plus CTLA-4 blockade in lung cancer. At the level of the study: Patients showed objective responses in about 18% of cases and disease control in approximately 28%. Regarding the study as a whole: Per reports, early blood T cell clone dynamics, plus interferon-beta, forecast response most strongly. Radiotherapy plus ipilimumab was followed by expansion in blood of tumor-derived TCR clones.

Profiled with immunoSEQ multiplex PCR; TCRdb holds only in-frame clones, not every one. The sample includes roughly 66,000 clones, about 80% of them seen just once. The V gene lost 0 bases and the J gene lost 6 bases, with 15 bases spanning the gap. Germline values: CDR1 LNHDA, CDR2 SQIVND (reference sequence). CDR3 length: 15 residues. The study gave focal radiation plus ipilimumab CTLA-4 blockade to patients with chemo-refractory metastatic non-small-cell lung cancer. For this clone: Its specificity is not known.

Sample: peripheral blood, taken from a patient treated with radiotherapy plus ipilimumab. This sequence originates from a human donor with non-small cell lung cancer who had a partial response to radiotherapy plus ipilimumab. The chain employs TRBV19 and TRBJ2-7; D gene uncertain. Written as DNA, the CDR3 is TGTGCCAGTAGTATAGATCCCGGTATGCGGAGCGAGCAGTACTTC. Protein: CASSIDPGMRSEQYF.